The text below deals with one T cell receptor beta chain. Sequenced by immunoSEQ multiplex PCR; TCRdb stores in-frame clones only, minus some. The sample contains some 87,000 clones, around 97% of which appear only once. The data were taken from a study of technical replicates of blood from several donors. Looked up from germline, CDR1 is SEHNR and CDR2 is FQNEAQ (reference sequence). V gave up 5 bases and J gave up 4 bases, with 12 bases separating them. This CDR3 region has 14 residues. The sample comprised T cells isolated from PBMCs. The V and J genes are TRBV7-9 and TRBJ2-1, with a weak D call TRBD1 (6 bases). The clonotype was recovered from a human donor in good health. CDR3 amino acids: CASSLQGNYNEQFF. The CDR3 bases are TGTGCCAGCAGCCTCCAGGGGAATTACAATGAGCAGTTCTTC. Filled out from reference TRBV7-9 and TRBJ2-1, the complete variable domain reads DTGVSQNPRHKITKRGQNVTFRCDPISEHNRLYWYRQTLGQGPEFLTYFQNEAQLEKSRLLSDRFSAERPKGSFSTLEIQRTEQGDSAMYLCASSLQGNYNEQFFGPGTRLTVL.